This entry describes one TCR beta chain. The specificity of this receptor is unknown. Base qualities are not recorded, but no much larger clone differs from it by a single base. Counted from cysteine to phenylalanine, this CDR3 has 16 amino acids. Just CDR3 DNA is preserved here, 48 bases in frame from base 1. The junction shows trimming of 4 bases on V and 6 bases on J, and the gene matches do not reach 12 bases of it. RNA was extracted using the RNeasy kit, and about 0.45 to 1 microgram was reverse transcribed with random hexamers. TCR beta CDR3 regions were amplified with the immunoSEQ multiplex PCR assay covering 54 Vbeta and 13 Jbeta segments. PCR amplification bias was corrected using a synthetic template baseline for primer optimization and computational correction. For the original study's pipeline: Reads were annotated to V, D and J genes according to IMGT and were analyzed with immunoSEQ Analyzer, with only productive sequences retained. Clonality was calculated as one minus the Shannon entropy normalized by log2 of the number of productive unique sequences. For each patient and control, public and private clones were evaluated among the 100 most prevalent clones. Susac-specific clones were defined as absent from healthy and MS cohorts, about 1,000 published viral clones and other ImmuneACCESS disease sequences. TCRdb handled the public reads itself, with Q25 trimming in fastp and clone calling in MiXCR, and kept productive beta chains. Each CDR3 protein appears once, grouped with its most common genes and DNA. The V and J calls and clone size come from TCRdb's table, not from the authors' own analysis. In all, the sample holds roughly 200,000 distinct CDR3 sequences, and approximately 95% of those were seen once. Clones ranked in the top ten supply approximately 0.081% of the sample.

Peripheral blood CD8+ and CD4+ T cells from healthy donors, Susac syndrome patients and multiple sclerosis patients were profiled using high-throughput TCR beta sequencing. The multiple sclerosis controls were treatment-naive patients whose relapsing-remitting disease, either stable or active, fulfilled the revised McDonald criteria. Bulk CD8+ and CD4+ T cells were purified by magnetic negative isolation, while CD8+ TEMRA cells were enriched using FACS. Blood was collected in EDTA tubes and processed within 24 hours, with PBMCs isolated through density gradient centrifugation. PBMCs destined for TCR sequencing were cryopreserved in liquid nitrogen and later thawed in a 37 °C water bath. The sorted or isolated CD4+, CD8+ and CD8+ TEMRA cells reached a purity of at least 90%. The data originate from a study of CD8 T cells in Susac syndrome (dated by TCRdb to between 2018 and 2021). Concerning the study at large: Whether CD8+ T cell activation and differentiation in Susac syndrome was antigen driven was tested using repertoire sequencing.

Overall study results and their limits: The number of individuals in the TCR sequencing and HLA analysis was acknowledged as relatively small.

The source is a human donor with multiple sclerosis. The sequencing sample was made of CD4+ T cells from PBMCs. The rearranged chain carries TRBV23-1 and TRBJ2-3, with TRBD2 identical over 8 junction bases. TRBV23-1 is identified as an open reading frame with a role that is uncertain. The bases are TGCGCCAGCAGTCCCACACTAGCGGTTCCGGTCGATACGCAGTATTTT. It translates to CASSPTLAVPVDTQYF.